This T cell receptor (beta chain) was sequenced during a study of OX40 agonist ivuxolimab in advanced cancers. Across the study: The treatment was a fully human IgG2 OX40 agonist, ivuxolimab.

The repertoire was sequenced with immunoSEQ multiplex PCR; TCRdb's copy has only in-frame clones and lacks some. The profile shows about 98,000 clones, about nine tenths of them singletons. This CDR3 region has 15 residues. The trim removed 10 bases at V and 5 bases at J, leaving 16 bases unmatched. CDR1 and CDR2 from the germline V gene are MNHNS and SASEGT. The chain employs TRBV6-1 and TRBJ1-1, with 7 bases aligning to TRBD1. This TCR was sampled from an adult with an advanced solid tumor such as melanoma, head and neck, liver or kidney cancer. The sample consisted of CD4+ or CD8+ T cells sorted from blood, taken in a trial of the OX40 agonist ivuxolimab. The CDR3 region has the DNA TGTGCCACCTCGGCAAAGGGGGCGGGGAGGACTGAAGCTTTCTTT. It is translated as CATSAKGAGRTEAFF.